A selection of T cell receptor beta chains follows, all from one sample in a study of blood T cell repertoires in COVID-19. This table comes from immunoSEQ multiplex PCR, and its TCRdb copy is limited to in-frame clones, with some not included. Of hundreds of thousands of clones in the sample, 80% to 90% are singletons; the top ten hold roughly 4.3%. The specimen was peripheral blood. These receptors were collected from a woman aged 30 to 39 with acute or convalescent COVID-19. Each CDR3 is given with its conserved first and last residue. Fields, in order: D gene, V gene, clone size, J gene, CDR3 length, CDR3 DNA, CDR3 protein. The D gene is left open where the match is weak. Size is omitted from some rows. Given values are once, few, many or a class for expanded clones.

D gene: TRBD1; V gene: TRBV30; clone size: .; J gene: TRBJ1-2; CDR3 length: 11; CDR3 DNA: TGTGCCTGGGAACAGGGGAATGGCTACACCTTC; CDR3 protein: CAWEQGNGYTF
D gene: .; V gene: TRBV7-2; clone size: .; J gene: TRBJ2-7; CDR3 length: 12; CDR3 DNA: TGTGCCAGCAGCCCCGGGGGCTACGAGCAGTACTTC; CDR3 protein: CASSPGGYEQYF
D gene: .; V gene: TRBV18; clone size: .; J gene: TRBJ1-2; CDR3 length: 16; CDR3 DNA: TGTGCCAGCTCACCAATATCAGGGGATCAGATATATGGCTACACCTTC; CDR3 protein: CASSPISGDQIYGYTF
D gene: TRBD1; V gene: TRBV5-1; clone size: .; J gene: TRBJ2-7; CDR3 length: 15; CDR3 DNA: TGCGCCAGCAGCCTAAAACAGGGGTTGTCGTACGAGCAGTACTTC; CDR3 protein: CASSLKQGLSYEQYF
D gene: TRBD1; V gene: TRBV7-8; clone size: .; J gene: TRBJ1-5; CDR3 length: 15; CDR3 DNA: TGTGCCAGCAGCTCCGAGACAGGGTCCGGTCAGCCCCAGCATTTT; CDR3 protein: CASSSETGSGQPQHF
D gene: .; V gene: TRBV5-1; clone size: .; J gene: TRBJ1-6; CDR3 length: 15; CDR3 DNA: TGCGCCAGCAGCTTGACTCGAGGGACAAATTCACCCCTCCACTTT; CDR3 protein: CASSLTRGTNSPLHF
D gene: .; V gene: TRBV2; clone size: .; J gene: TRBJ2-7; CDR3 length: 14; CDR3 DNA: TGTGCCAGCAAAAGGGGGAGTCTCAACTACGAGCAGTACTTC; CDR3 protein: CASKRGSLNYEQYF
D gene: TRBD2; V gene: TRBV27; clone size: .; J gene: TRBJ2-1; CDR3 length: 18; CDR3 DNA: TGTGCCAGCAGTTCCCGACTAGCGGGGGGGTTTATGGGTAATGAGCAGTTCTTC; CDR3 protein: CASSSRLAGGFMGNEQFF
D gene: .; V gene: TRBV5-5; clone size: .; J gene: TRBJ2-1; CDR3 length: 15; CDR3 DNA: TGTGCCAGCAGCTTCGGACCGGGGGAGATCAATGAGCAGTTCTTC; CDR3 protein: CASSFGPGEINEQFF
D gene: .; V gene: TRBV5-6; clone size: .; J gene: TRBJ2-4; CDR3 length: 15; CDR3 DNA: TGTGCCAGCAGCTTGGGACAGATAGCCAAAAACATTCAGTACTTC; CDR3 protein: CASSLGQIAKNIQYF
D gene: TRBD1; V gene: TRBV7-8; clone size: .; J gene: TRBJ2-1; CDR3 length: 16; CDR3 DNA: TGTGCCAGCAGCTTATCCTGGGACAGGGGTTACAATGAGCAGTTCTTC; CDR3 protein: CASSLSWDRGYNEQFF
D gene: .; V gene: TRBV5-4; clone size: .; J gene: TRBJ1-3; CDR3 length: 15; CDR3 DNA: TGTGCCAGCAGCGAAGGAGGGCGCTCTGGAAACACCATATATTTT; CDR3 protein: CASSEGGRSGNTIYF
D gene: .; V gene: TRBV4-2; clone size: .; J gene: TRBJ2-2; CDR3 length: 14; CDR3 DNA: TGTGCCAGCAGCCAAGGGGCCACCACCGGGGAGCTGTTTTTT; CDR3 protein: CASSQGATTGELFF
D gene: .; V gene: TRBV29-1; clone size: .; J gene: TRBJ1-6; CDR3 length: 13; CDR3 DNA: TGCAGCGTTGAAGTATCGGGGAAGCCACCCCTCCACTTT; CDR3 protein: CSVEVSGKPPLHF
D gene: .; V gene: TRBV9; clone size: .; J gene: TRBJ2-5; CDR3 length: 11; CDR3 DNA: TGTGCCAGCAGCGTAGCGGAGACCCAGTACTTC; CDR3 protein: CASSVAETQYF
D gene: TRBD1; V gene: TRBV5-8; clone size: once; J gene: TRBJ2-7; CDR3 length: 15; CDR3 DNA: TGTGCCAGCAGCGACGGACAGGGGGCGGGAATCGAGCAGTACTTC; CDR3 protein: CASSDGQGAGIEQYF
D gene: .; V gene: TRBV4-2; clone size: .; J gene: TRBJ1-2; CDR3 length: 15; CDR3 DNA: TGTGCCAGCAGCCCCTGGGAGGGTGGAGCGGATGGCTACACCTTC; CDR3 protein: CASSPWEGGADGYTF
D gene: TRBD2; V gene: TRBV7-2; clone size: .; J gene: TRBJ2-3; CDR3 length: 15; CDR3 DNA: TGTGCCAGCAGCTTAAGCGGGGGTCTTATAGATACGCAGTATTTT; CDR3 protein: CASSLSGGLIDTQYF
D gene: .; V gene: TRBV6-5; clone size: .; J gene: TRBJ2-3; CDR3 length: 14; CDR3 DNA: TGTGCCAGCGCGGTCATCCGGGGCACAGATACGCAGTATTTT; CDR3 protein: CASAVIRGTDTQYF
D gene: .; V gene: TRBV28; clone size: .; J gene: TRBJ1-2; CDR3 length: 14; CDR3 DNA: TGTGCCAGCAGTTTCTCGGGAAGTGAGGCGGGCTACACCTTC; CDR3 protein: CASSFSGSEAGYTF
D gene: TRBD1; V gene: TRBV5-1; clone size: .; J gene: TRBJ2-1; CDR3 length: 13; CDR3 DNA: TGCGCCAGCAGCTACGCAGGGGGCAATGAGCAGTTCTTC; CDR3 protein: CASSYAGGNEQFF
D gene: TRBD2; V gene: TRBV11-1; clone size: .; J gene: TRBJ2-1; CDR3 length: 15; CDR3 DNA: TGTGCCAGCAGCGATAGCGGGGGGGCCATAAATGAGCAGTTCTTC; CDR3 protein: CASSDSGGAINEQFF
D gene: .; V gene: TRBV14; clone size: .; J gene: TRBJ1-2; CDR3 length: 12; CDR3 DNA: TGTGCCAGCAGCCCCTCGGTCTATGGCTACACCTTC; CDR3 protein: CASSPSVYGYTF
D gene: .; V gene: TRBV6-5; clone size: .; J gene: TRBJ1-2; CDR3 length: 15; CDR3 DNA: TGTGCCAGCAGAGTTTTGGGGGCTCGTTACTATGGCTACACCTTC; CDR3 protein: CASRVLGARYYGYTF
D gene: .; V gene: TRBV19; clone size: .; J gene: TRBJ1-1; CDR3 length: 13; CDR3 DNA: TGTGCCAGTAGTATTCAGAGGAGGGGTGAAGCTTTCTTT; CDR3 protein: CASSIQRRGEAFF
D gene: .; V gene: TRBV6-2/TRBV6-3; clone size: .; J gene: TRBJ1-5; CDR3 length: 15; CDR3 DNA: TGTGCCAGCAGTTACGGGGGGGATAGCAATCAGCCCCAGCATTTT; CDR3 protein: CASSYGGDSNQPQHF
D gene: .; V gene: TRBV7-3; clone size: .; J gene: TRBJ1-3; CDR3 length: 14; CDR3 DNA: TGTGCCAGCAGCTTAACGGCCCAGGGTAACACCATATATTTT; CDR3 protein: CASSLTAQGNTIYF
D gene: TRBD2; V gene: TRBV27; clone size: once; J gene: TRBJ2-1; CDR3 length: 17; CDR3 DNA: TGTGCCAGCAGTCCGGGACTAGCGGTGCTCTCCTACAATGAGCAGTTCTTC; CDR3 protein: CASSPGLAVLSYNEQFF
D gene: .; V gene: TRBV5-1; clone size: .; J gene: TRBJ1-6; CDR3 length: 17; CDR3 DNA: TGCGCCAGCAGCTTGTTCGAAAACAGGGTCCTTGGGTCACCCCTCCACTTT; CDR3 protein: CASSLFENRVLGSPLHF
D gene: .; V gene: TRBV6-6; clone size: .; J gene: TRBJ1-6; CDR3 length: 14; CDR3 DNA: TGTGCCAGCAGGGCGAGGGAGGATAATTCACCCCTCCACTTT; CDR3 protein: CASRAREDNSPLHF
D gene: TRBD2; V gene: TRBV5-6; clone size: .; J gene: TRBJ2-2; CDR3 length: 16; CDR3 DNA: TGTGCCAGCAGCTTGGGACTAGCGAGCCTCACCGGGGAGCTGTTTTTT; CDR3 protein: CASSLGLASLTGELFF
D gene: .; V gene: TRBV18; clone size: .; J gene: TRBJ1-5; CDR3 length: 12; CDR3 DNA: TGTGCCAGCTCACAGGGGAACCAGCCCCAGCATTTT; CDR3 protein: CASSQGNQPQHF